This entry lists 5 T cell receptor beta chains sequenced from one sample in a study of persistence of HIV-infected CD4 T cells. This nonspecific control used anti-CD3/anti-CD28 bead stimulation of CD4+ T cells. Sorting of responding CD4+ T cells relied on upregulated CD40 ligand together with CD69. Antigens of these TCRs are unknown. The immunoSEQ assay was version 4, run in survey mode. Using immunoSEQ multiplex PCR, the repertoire was profiled, and TCRdb retains in-frame clones only, with some absent. The sample lists approximately 44,000 clones, roughly 90% occurring once. Sequencing used CD4+ T cells sorted from PBMCs after roughly 20-hour stimulation, obtained from a patient who received antiretroviral therapy. The receptor set was obtained from an adult man with HIV who was CMV-seropositive.

This chain connects TRBV5-4 to TRBJ2-2; 14 nucleotides match TRBD2. From germline, CDR1 is SGHNT and CDR2 YYREEE (reference sequence). There are 17 residues in the CDR3. The V segment lost 5 bases and the J segment 3 bases; nucleotides outside the gene matches: 6. CDR3 sequence reads: CASRLTSGGAYTGELFF. DNA for the CDR3: TGTGCCAGCAGGCTGACTAGCGGGGGGGCTTACACCGGGGAGCTGTTTTTT.

The rearrangement uses TRBV24-1 and TRBJ2-3, with 7 nucleotides matching TRBD2. With 1 base clipped from V and 5 bases from J, the junction kept 8 bases outside the gene matches. Germline V gene data show CDR1 as KGHDR and CDR2 as SFDVKD. This CDR3 is built from 16 residues. The CDR3 protein is CATSDFLRGGQDTQYF. DNA for the CDR3: TGTGCCACCAGTGATTTTTTAAGGGGAGGGCAAGATACGCAGTATTTT.

This rearrangement joins TRBV18 to TRBJ2-3; TRBD2 matches 14 bases. The V segment lost 5 bases and the J segment 4 bases; nucleotides outside the gene matches: 8. Looked up from germline, CDR1 is KGHSH and CDR2 is LQKENI. CDR3 length equals 17 residues. The CDR3 DNA follows: TGTGCCAGCTCAGCATTCGGGACTAGCGGGGGTTCAGATACGCAGTATTTT. The encoded protein is CASSAFGTSGGSDTQYF. The entire variable domain, with the rest obtained from reference TRBV18 and TRBJ2-3, is as follows: NAGVMQNPRHLVRRRGQEARLRCSPMKGHSHVYWYRQLPEEGLKFMVYLQKENIIDESGMPKERFSAEFPKEGPSILRIQQVVRGDSAAYFCASSAFGTSGGSDTQYFGPGTRLTVL.

On this clone itself: Different DNA sequences within this sample yield the same CDR3. This sequence joins TRBV18 and TRBJ2-5; D is ambiguous. Germline V gene data show CDR1 as KGHSH and CDR2 as LQKENI. Trimming removed 6 bases from V and 1 base from J, with 9 bases in between. The CDR3 is 13 residues long. CDR3 amino acids: CASSLGLQETQYF. The CDR3, as DNA: TGTGCCAGCTCCCTCGGGCTCCAAGAGACCCAGTACTTC.

The chain has TRBV10-3 and TRBJ2-5, with D perhaps assigned TRBD1 or TRBD2 (5 bases each). The CDR3 sequence is 13 residues long. V lost 0 bases and J 5 bases, leaving 7 bases between the germline ends. Germline values: CDR1 ENHRY, CDR2 SYGVKD. The CDR3 spells CAISESGVETQYF. The CDR3 bases are TGTGCCATCAGTGAGTCGGGGGTGGAGACCCAGTACTTC.